Listed below are T cell receptor beta chains from one sample, sequenced in a study of spatial heterogeneity in lung cancer. TCRdb reprocessed the 5' RACE reads via MiXCR and lists one record per CDR3 protein. The top ten hold about 40% of the sample, which has more than 80,000 distinct CDR3 sequences, approximately 12% seen once. The sample here was PBMCs, taken at surgery. The receptors were sampled from a male donor with early-stage non-small cell lung cancer. The CDR3 runs from the conserved cysteine through the conserved F or W. A D gene is named only where the DNA matches it firmly. Clone size appears in some rows only: once, few, many, or a class for an expanded clone.

D gene: TRBD1
CDR3 length: 14
J gene: TRBJ1-4
V gene: TRBV3-1
clone size: -
CDR3 DNA: TGTGCCAGCAGCCGCCAGGGGGCTGGAGAAAAACTGTTTTTT
CDR3 protein: CASSRQGAGEKLFF

D gene: -
CDR3 length: 12
J gene: TRBJ1-3
V gene: TRBV29-1
clone size: many
CDR3 DNA: TGCAGCGTTGGATTATCTGGAAACACCATATATTTT
CDR3 protein: CSVGLSGNTIYF

D gene: TRBD2
CDR3 length: 16
J gene: TRBJ2-1
V gene: TRBV19
clone size: few
CDR3 DNA: TGTGCCAGTACCCCGGGACTAGCGGGCCTCCGGGGTGAGCAGTTCTTC
CDR3 protein: CASTPGLAGLRGEQFF

D gene: TRBD2
CDR3 length: 15
J gene: TRBJ2-1
V gene: TRBV4-3
clone size: many
CDR3 DNA: TGCGCCAGCAGCTTACATTTAGCGGGATACAATGAGCAGTTCTTC
CDR3 protein: CASSLHLAGYNEQFF

D gene: -
CDR3 length: 16
J gene: TRBJ2-1
V gene: TRBV7-2
clone size: few
CDR3 DNA: TGTGCCAGCAGCTTTGACAGAGGGGATGATACGGATGAGCAGTTCTTC
CDR3 protein: CASSFDRGDDTDEQFF

D gene: -
CDR3 length: 15
J gene: TRBJ2-1
V gene: TRBV7-2
clone size: -
CDR3 DNA: TGTGCCAGCAGCCCGGCGGGGGCGACATACAATGAGCAGTTCTTC
CDR3 protein: CASSPAGATYNEQFF

D gene: -
CDR3 length: 16
J gene: TRBJ2-1
V gene: TRBV10-3
clone size: many
CDR3 DNA: TGTGCCATCAGTGAGTCGGACCGTCGTGCCTACAATGAGCAGTTCTTC
CDR3 protein: CAISESDRRAYNEQFF

D gene: TRBD2
CDR3 length: 14
J gene: TRBJ2-3
V gene: TRBV10-2
clone size: few
CDR3 DNA: TGCGCCAGCAGTGAGCAGACTAGCCGCGATACGCAGTATTTT
CDR3 protein: CASSEQTSRDTQYF

D gene: -
CDR3 length: 15
J gene: TRBJ2-7
V gene: TRBV5-1
clone size: -
CDR3 DNA: TGCGCCAGCAGCTCAATACAGGGCGGTTTTGGCGAGCAGTACTTC
CDR3 protein: CASSSIQGGFGEQYF

D gene: -
CDR3 length: 14
J gene: TRBJ2-1
V gene: TRBV9
clone size: few
CDR3 DNA: TGTGCCAGCACCCCAGAAAACTCCTACAATGAGCAGTTCTTC
CDR3 protein: CASTPENSYNEQFF

D gene: -
CDR3 length: 17
J gene: TRBJ2-2
V gene: TRBV19
clone size: -
CDR3 DNA: TGTGCCAGTAGTATGCGTGTGGGGTCCATTAACACCGGGGAGCTGTTTTTT
CDR3 protein: CASSMRVGSINTGELFF

D gene: -
CDR3 length: 15
J gene: TRBJ2-3
V gene: TRBV12-3/TRBV12-4
clone size: -
CDR3 DNA: TGTGCCAGCTCCCAGCGGGACAGCATCACAGATACGCAGTATTTT
CDR3 protein: CASSQRDSITDTQYF

D gene: -
CDR3 length: 11
J gene: TRBJ2-7
V gene: TRBV20-1
clone size: -
CDR3 DNA: TGCAGTGCTACCAGACCTCACGAGCAGTACTTC
CDR3 protein: CSATRPHEQYF

D gene: -
CDR3 length: 14
J gene: TRBJ2-1
V gene: TRBV28
clone size: -
CDR3 DNA: TGTGCCAGCATGGCTACAGTCGCCTACAATGAGCAGTTCTTC
CDR3 protein: CASMATVAYNEQFF

D gene: -
CDR3 length: 14
J gene: TRBJ1-3
V gene: TRBV6-5
clone size: -
CDR3 DNA: TGTGCCAGCAGCAAAGGGCAGACTGGAAACACCATATATTTT
CDR3 protein: CASSKGQTGNTIYF

D gene: -
CDR3 length: 14
J gene: TRBJ2-3
V gene: TRBV7-2
clone size: -
CDR3 DNA: TGTGCCAGCAGCTTAGAGGTCACCCCGGATACGCAGTATTTT
CDR3 protein: CASSLEVTPDTQYF